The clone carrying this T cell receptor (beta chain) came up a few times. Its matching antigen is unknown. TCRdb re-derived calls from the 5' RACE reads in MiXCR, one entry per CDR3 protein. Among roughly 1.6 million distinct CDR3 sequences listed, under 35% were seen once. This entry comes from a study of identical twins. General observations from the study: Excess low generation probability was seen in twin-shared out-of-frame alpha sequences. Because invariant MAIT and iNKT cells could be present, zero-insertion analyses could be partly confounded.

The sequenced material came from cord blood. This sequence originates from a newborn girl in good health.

The CDR3 DNA sequence: TGTGCCATCAGTGAGGCCGGACAAGAGACCCAGTTCTTC. It specifies CAISEAGQETQFF. V is TRBV10-3 and J is TRBJ2-5; possible D gene TRBD1, 5 bases. The end of the DNA is better explained by TRBJ2-1, so the J call may be wrong. Germline CDR1 is ENHRY and CDR2 is SYGVKD. This CDR3 is 13 amino acids long.